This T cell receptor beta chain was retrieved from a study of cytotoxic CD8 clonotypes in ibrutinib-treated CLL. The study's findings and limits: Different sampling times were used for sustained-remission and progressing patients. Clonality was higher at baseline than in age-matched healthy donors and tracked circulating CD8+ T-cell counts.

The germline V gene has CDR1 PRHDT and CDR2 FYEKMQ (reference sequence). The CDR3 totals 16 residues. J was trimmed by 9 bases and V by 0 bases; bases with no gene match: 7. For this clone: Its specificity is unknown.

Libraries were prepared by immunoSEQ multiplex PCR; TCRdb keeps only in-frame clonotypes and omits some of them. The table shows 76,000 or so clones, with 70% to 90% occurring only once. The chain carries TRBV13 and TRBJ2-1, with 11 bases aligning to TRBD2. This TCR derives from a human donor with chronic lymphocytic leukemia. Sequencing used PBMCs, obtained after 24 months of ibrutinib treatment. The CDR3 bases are TGTGCCAGCAGCTTAGGTAGCGGGAGGGCCTCTAGTGAGCAGTTCTTC. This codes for CASSLGSGRASSEQFF.